The T cell receptor (beta chain) under discussion was sequenced for a study of identifying expanded T cells in peripheral blood (dated by TCRdb to between 2019 and 2020). In terms of the full investigation: Four technical replicates, made by sequencing separate aliquots from the same pool of genomic DNA, were compared pairwise.

A note on this clone: The target of this receptor is not known. Base qualities are not recorded, but no much larger clone differs from it by a single base.

Points the paper makes about the study in general: Between technical replicates the binomial model flagged roughly 1.1 differentially abundant clones, whereas over around 2 weeks the binomial model flagged about 15 and over approximately 4 weeks 19 to 20. Variance in clone template counts between roughly two-week samples significantly increased with total template count across all healthy donors. The authors expected that biological variance in healthy repertoires might rise further over much longer intervals, such as months to years. Across all healthy-donor time intervals, the beta-binomial model significantly cut both the number of clones called differentially abundant and the false-positive rate.

The immunoSEQ Assay, which uses bias-controlled multiplex PCR amplification of genomic DNA, was used to profile TCRbeta CDR3 regions. Concerning the study's data processing: The absolute abundance of each unique TCRbeta CDR3 region was quantified after sequences were collapsed and filtered. Two models were used to test differential abundance: a binomial model (Fisher-equivalent) and a beta-binomial model that adds time-dependent variance fitted from healthy donors. Clones with fewer than 5 combined templates were excluded, and clones with Benjamini-Hochberg FDR below 0.01 were called differentially abundant. The form v = (b*log(k)+a)^2 was used to model beta-binomial variance as a function of total template count across the two samples. Not all clones reach the TCRdb copy of this immuneACCESS table, which keeps in-frame sequences only. Checked studies attribute under half of the gap to unresolved V genes and leave the rest unexplained. That table gives V, J and clone size, and the DNA gave D and trimming. Within this sample are around 120,000 clones, with approximately 86% of them counted one time only. The ten largest clones represent approximately 8.9% of the sample.

CDR1 and CDR2 are drawn from the germline V gene: ENHRY, SYGVKD. Trimming takes 8 bases off V and 3 bases off J; junction bases not matched to a gene: 2. CDR3 length: 12 amino acids, cysteine to phenylalanine. The only DNA kept is the CDR3, 36 bases in frame from the first base. No immune events, such as infections, were documented for the healthy donors during the collection period. To calibrate time-dependent variance in a beta-binomial model of T-cell clone differential abundance, blood repertoires from healthy donors were used as a training cohort. The training cohort included around 10 healthy donors, of whom 3 were female and 7 were male. On average the donors were about 45 years old, and their ages spanned about 29 to 64 years. Whole blood from each healthy donor was obtained from a commercial supplier and was collected at three time points around 13 days apart. Genomic DNA was extracted from unsorted whole blood for immunosequencing.

The sample consisted of blood. The TCR comes from a person aged 18 to 69 in good health. This sequence uses TRBV10-3 and TRBJ1-1, with TRBD1 identical over 8 junction bases. The CDR3 region reads CAIGGQDTEAFF. The nucleotides are TGTGCCATCGGGGGACAGGACACTGAAGCTTTCTTT.